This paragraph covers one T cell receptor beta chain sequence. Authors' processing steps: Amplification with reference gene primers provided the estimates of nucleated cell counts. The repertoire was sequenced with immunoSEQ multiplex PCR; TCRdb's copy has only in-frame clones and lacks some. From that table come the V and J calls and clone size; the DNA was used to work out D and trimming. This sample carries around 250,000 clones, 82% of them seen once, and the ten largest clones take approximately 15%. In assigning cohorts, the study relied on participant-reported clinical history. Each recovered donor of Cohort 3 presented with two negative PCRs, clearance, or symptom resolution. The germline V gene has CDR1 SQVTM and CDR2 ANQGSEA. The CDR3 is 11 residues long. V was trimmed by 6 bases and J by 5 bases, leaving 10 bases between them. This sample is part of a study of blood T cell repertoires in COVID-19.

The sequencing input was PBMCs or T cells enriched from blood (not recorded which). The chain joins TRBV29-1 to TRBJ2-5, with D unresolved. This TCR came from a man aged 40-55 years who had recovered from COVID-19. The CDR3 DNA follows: TGCAGCGTGTCGACCGGGGAGACCCAGTACTTC. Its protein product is CSVSTGETQYF.